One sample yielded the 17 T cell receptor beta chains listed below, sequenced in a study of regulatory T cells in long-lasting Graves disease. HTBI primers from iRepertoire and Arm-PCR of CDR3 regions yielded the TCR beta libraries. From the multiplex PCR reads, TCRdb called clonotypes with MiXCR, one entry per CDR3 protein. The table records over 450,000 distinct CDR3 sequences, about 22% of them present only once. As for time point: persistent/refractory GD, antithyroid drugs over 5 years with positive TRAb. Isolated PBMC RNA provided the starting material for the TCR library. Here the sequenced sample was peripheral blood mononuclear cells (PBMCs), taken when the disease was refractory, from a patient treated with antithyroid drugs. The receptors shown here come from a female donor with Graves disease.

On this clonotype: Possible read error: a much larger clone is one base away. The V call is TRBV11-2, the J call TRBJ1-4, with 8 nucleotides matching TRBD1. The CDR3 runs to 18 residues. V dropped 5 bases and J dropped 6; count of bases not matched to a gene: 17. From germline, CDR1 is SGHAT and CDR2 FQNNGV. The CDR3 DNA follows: TGTGCCAGCAGCCACGTCTGTCGACGGACAGGGCAGGATGAAAAACTGTTTTTT. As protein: CASSHVCRRTGQDEKLFF.

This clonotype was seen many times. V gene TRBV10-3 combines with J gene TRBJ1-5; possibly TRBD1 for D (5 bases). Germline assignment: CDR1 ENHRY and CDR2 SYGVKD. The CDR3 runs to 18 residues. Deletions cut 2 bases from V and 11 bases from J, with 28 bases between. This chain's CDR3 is CAISERQGISSGYPAQHF. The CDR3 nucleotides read TGTGCCATCAGTGAGCGGCAGGGAATAAGTTCAGGTTACCCGGCCCAGCATTTT.

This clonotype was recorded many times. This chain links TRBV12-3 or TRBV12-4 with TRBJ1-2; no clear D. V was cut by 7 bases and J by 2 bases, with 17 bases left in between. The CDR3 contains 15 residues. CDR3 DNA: TGTGCCAGCACCCAGAGGTGGACGGACAACTATGGCTACACCTTC. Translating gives CASTQRWTDNYGYTF.

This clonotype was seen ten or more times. The CDR3 sequence: CSVETGITYEQYF. CDR3 in DNA: TGCAGCGTTGAAACCGGGATCACCTACGAGCAGTACTTC. The V call is TRBV29-1, the J call TRBJ2-7, with D perhaps TRBD2 (5 bases). The CDR3 spans 13 residues. The germline gives CDR1 SQVTM, CDR2 ANQGSEA. The V and J ends lost 2 bases and 2 bases respectively, with 10 bases between them.

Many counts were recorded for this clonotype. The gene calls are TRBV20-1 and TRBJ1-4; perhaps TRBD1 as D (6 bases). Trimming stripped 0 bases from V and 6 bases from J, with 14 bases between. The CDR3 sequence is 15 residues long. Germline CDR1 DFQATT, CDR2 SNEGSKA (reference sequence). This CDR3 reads CSARDQTGYDEKLFF. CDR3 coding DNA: TGCAGTGCTAGAGATCAGACAGGCTATGATGAAAAACTGTTTTTT.

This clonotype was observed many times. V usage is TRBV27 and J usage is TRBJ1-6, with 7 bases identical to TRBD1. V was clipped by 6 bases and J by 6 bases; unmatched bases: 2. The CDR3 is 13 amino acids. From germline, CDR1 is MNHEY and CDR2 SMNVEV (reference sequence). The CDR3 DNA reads TGTGCCAGCAGCCAGGGGGGTAATTCACCCCTCCACTTT. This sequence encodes CASSQGGNSPLHF.

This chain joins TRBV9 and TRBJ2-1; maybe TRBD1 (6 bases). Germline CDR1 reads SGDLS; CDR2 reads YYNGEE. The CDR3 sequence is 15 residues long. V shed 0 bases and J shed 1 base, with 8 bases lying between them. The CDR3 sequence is CASSVAQGSYNEQFF. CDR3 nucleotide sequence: TGTGCCAGCAGCGTAGCTCAGGGGTCCTACAATGAGCAGTTCTTC.

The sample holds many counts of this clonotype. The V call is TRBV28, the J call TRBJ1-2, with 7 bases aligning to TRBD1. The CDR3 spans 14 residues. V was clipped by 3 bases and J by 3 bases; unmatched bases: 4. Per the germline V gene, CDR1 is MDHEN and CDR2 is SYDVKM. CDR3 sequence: CASSFRGSDYGYTF. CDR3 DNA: TGTGCCAGCAGTTTCAGGGGGTCTGACTATGGCTACACCTTC.

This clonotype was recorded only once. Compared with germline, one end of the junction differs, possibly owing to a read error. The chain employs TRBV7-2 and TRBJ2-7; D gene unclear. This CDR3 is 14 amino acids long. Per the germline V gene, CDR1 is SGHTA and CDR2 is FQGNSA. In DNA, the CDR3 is TGTGCCAGCAGCTTCTTCGACGGGTCCTACGAGCAGCACTTC. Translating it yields CASSFFDGSYEQHF.

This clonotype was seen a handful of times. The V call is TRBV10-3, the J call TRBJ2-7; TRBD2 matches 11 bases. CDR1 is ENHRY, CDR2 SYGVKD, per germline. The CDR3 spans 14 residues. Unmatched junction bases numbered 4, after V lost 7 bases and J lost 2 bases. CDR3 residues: CAITDSGRAYEQYF. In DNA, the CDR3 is TGTGCCATCACCGATAGCGGGAGGGCCTACGAGCAGTACTTC.

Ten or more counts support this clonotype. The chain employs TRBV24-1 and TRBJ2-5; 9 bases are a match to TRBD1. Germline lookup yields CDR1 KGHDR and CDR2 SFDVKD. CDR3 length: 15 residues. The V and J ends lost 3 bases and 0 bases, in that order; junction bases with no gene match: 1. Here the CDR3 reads CATSDDRGYQETQYF. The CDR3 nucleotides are TGTGCCACCAGTGATGACAGGGGGTACCAAGAGACCCAGTACTTC.

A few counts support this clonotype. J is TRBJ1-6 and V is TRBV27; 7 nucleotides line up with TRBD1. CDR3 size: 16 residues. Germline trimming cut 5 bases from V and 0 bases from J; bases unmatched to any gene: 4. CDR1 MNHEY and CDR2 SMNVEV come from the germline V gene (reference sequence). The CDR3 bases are TGTGCCAGCAGTACGACAGGGAGCTCCTATAATTCACCCCTCCACTTT. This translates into CASSTTGSSYNSPLHF.

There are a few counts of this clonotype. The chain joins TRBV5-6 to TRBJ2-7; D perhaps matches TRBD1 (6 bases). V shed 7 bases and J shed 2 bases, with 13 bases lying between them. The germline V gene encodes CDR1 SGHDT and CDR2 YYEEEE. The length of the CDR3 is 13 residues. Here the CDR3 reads CASGIRGTYEQYF. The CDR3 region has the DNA TGTGCCAGCGGAATCAGGGGAACCTACGAGCAGTACTTC.

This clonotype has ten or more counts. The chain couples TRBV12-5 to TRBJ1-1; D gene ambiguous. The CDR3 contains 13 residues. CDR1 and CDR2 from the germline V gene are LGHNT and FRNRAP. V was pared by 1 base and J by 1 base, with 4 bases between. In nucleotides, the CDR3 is TGTGCTAGTGGTTTGGACAGGAACACTGAAGCTTTCTTT. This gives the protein CASGLDRNTEAFF.

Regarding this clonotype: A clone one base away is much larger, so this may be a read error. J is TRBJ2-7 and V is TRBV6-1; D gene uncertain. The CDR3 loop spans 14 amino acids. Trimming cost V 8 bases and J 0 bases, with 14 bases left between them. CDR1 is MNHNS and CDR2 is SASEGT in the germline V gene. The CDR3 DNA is TGTGCCAGCGCACCACTCGTAAGCTCCTACGAGCAGTACTTC. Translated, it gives CASAPLVSSYEQYF.

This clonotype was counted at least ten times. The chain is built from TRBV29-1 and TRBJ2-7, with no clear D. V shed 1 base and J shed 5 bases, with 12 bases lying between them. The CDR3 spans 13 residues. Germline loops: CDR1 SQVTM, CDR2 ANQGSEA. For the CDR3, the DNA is TGCAGCGTTGAAGCTCAGTTCGGCAACGAGCAGTACTTC. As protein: CSVEAQFGNEQYF.

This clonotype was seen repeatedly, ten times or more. CDR3 residues: CASRPRQGLAGLPSYEQYF. The CDR3 coding sequence is TGTGCCAGCAGACCTAGACAGGGGCTAGCGGGCCTCCCCTCCTACGAGCAGTACTTC. The chain couples TRBV28 to TRBJ2-7, with D perhaps given as TRBD1 or TRBD2 (8 bases each). The germline V gene has CDR1 MDHEN and CDR2 SYDVKM. The V gene lost 6 bases and the J gene lost 0 bases, with 27 bases spanning the gap. The CDR3 runs 19 residues.